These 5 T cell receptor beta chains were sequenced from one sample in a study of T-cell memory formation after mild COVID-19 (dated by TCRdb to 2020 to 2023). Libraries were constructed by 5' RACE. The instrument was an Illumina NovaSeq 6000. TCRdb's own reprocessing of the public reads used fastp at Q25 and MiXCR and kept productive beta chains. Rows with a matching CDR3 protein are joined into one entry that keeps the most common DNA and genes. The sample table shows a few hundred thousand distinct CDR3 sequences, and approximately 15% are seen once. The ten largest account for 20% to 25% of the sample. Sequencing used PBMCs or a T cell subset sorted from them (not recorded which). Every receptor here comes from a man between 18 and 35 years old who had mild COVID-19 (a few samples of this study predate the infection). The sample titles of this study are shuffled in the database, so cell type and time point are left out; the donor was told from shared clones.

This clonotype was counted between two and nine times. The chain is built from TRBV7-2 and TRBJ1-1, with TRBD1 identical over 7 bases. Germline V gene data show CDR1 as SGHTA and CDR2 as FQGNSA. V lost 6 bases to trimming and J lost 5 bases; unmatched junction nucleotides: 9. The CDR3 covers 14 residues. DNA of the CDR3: TGTGCCAGCAGGACCTACAGGGGAGGTACTGAAGCTTTCTTT. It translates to CASRTYRGGTEAFF.

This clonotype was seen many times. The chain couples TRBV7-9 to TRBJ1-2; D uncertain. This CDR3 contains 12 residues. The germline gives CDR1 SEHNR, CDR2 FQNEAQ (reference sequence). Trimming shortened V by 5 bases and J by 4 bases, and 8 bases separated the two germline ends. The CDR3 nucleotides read TGTGCCAGCAGCGCGTACAGCTATGGCTACACCTTC. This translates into CASSAYSYGYTF.

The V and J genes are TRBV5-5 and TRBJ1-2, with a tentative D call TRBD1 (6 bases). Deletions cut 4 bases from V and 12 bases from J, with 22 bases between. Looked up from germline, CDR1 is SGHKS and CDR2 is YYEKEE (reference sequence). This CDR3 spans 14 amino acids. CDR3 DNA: TGTGCCAGCAGCCTCCCCCAGGGGACCAGCGCTCACACCTTC. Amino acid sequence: CASSLPQGTSAHTF. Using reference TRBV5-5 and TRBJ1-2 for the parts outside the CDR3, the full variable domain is DAGVTQSPTHLIKTRGQQVTLRCSPISGHKSVSWYQQVLGQGPQFIFQYYEKEERGRGNFPDRFSARQFPNYSSELNVNALLLGDSALYLCASSLPQGTSAHTFGSGTRLTVV.

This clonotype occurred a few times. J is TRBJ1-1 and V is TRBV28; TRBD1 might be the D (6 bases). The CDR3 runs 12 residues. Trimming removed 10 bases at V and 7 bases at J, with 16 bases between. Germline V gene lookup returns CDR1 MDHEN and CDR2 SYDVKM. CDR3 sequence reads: CATLTRTDEAFF. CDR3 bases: TGTGCCACCCTTACGCGGACAGATGAAGCTTTCTTT. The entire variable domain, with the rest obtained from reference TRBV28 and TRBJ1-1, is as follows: DVKVTQSSRYLVKRTGEKVFLECVQDMDHENMFWYRQDPGLGLRLIYFSYDVKMKEKGDIPEGYSVSREKKERFSLILESASTNQTSMYLCATLTRTDEAFFGQGTRLTVV.

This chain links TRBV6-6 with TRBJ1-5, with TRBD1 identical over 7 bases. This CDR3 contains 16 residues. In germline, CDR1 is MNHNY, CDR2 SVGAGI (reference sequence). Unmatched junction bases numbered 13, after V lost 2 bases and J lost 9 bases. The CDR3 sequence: CASSYVPGQSERPQHF. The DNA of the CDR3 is TGTGCCAGCAGTTACGTCCCGGGACAGTCTGAAAGGCCCCAGCATTTT.